One sample yielded the 29 T cell receptor beta chains listed below, sequenced in a study of blood T cells in healthy people across ages. Primers used in a second PCR of roughly 7 to 12 cycles were a sample-barcoded 5' primer and a J-beta primer mix. In TCRdb, the 5' RACE reads were re-called with MiXCR into one record per CDR3 protein. The sample lists approximately 600,000 distinct CDR3 sequences; around three fifths were seen once. Material for sequencing was blood. Every receptor here comes from a man aged 60 to 75 in good health.

This clonotype was seen a few times. The J gene is TRBJ2-3, the V gene TRBV9; 7 nucleotides match TRBD1. The CDR3 sequence is 16 residues long. V was clipped by 4 bases and J by 2 bases; unmatched bases: 10. The germline V gene encodes CDR1 SGDLS and CDR2 YYNGEE. The CDR3 DNA is TGTGCCAGCAGCTCTCTCGAGGGGGCTTCCACAGATACGCAGTATTTT. It translates to CASSSLEGASTDTQYF.

The chain recombines TRBV3-1 with TRBJ2-3; D is possibly TRBD2 (6 bases). V was trimmed by 0 bases and J by 3 bases, leaving 19 bases between them. Per the germline V gene, CDR1 is LGHDT and CDR2 is YNNKEL (reference sequence). There are 18 residues in the CDR3. The CDR3 region is CASSQDRVAPGVTDTQYF. In DNA form, the CDR3 reads TGTGCCAGCAGCCAAGATCGCGTGGCTCCGGGAGTTACAGATACGCAGTATTTT.

The chain employs TRBV7-8 and TRBJ2-1, with 8 positions matching TRBD2. Germline values: CDR1 SGHVS, CDR2 FQNEAQ. With 3 bases clipped from V and 3 bases from J, the junction kept 4 bases outside the gene matches. The CDR3 spans 15 residues. CDR3 DNA sequence: TGTGCCAGCAGCTTCCAGGCGGGAGGCTACAATGAGCAGTTCTTC. This translates into CASSFQAGGYNEQFF.

This clonotype was counted a single time. V gene TRBV12-3 or TRBV12-4 combines with J gene TRBJ1-2; possible D gene TRBD1, 6 bases. The CDR3 is made up of 14 amino acids. V was clipped by 5 bases and J by 6 bases, with 16 bases between them. In DNA, the CDR3 is TGTGCCAGCAGTCATGGAGGGGGTTCAGATGGCTACACCTTC. Translation: CASSHGGGSDGYTF.

The chain links TRBV2 to TRBJ2-5; TRBD1 might be the D (8 bases). The CDR3 extends over 15 amino acids. Trimming left V 5 bases short and J 5 bases short, with 18 bases between. From germline, CDR1 is SNHLY and CDR2 FYNNEI. DNA for the CDR3: TGTGCCAGCAGTATCCTAGGACAGGGAGGGGAGACCCAGTACTTC. Protein: CASSILGQGGETQYF.

The chain uses TRBV28 and TRBJ1-2; D remains ambiguous. Germline assignment: CDR1 MDHEN and CDR2 SYDVKM. Deletions cut 3 bases from V and 2 bases from J, with 7 bases between. The CDR3 totals 13 residues. CDR3 protein: CASSFVRNYGYTF. The CDR3 DNA reads as TGTGCCAGCAGTTTTGTCAGGAACTATGGCTACACCTTC.

This sequence joins TRBV30 and TRBJ2-5, with a possible D match to TRBD2 (5 bases). The CDR3 length is 13 residues. The V and J ends lost 0 bases and 7 bases respectively, with 12 bases between them. CDR1 is GTSNPN, CDR2 SVGIG, per germline (reference sequence). In DNA, the CDR3 is TGTGCCTGGAGTGTAAGGCCTGCGGGGACCCAGTACTTC. Amino acid sequence: CAWSVRPAGTQYF.

The V call is TRBV20-1, the J call TRBJ1-5, with a tentative D call TRBD1 (5 bases). V was cut by 3 bases and J by 0 bases, with 9 bases left in between. CDR3 length: 14 amino acids. Germline V gene sequence: CDR1 DFQATT, CDR2 SNEGSKA (reference sequence). The CDR3 sequence is CSARGRLSNQPQHF. DNA of the CDR3: TGCAGTGCTAGGGGACGGCTTAGCAATCAGCCCCAGCATTTT.

In this sample, this clonotype turned up a few times. The CDR3 reads CSVVPGAETQYF. CDR3 DNA sequence: TGCAGCGTTGTGCCCGGGGCAGAGACCCAGTACTTC. The rearrangement joins TRBV29-1 to TRBJ2-5; tentatively, D is TRBD1 or TRBD2 (5 bases each). The germline V and J ends were trimmed by 4 bases and 4 bases, with 10 bases remaining between them. The CDR3 totals 12 residues. From germline, CDR1 is SQVTM and CDR2 ANQGSEA.

The gene calls are TRBV18 and TRBJ2-5; D remains unclear. Trimming shortened V by 0 bases and J by 1 base, and 6 bases separated the two germline ends. This CDR3 comprises 14 residues. The germline V gene has CDR1 KGHSH and CDR2 LQKENI. The CDR3 sequence: CASSPPNSQETQYF. For the CDR3, the DNA is TGTGCCAGCTCACCACCGAACAGCCAAGAGACCCAGTACTTC.

This clonotype was seen more than once but under ten times. The chain couples TRBV3-1 to TRBJ2-3; D gene ambiguous. Trimming took 8 bases from V and 4 from J, leaving 7 bases between them. Germline CDR1 LGHDT, CDR2 YNNKEL (reference sequence). This CDR3 comprises 11 residues. The CDR3 is CASSQSDTQYF. CDR3 DNA: TGTGCCAGCTCCCAGTCAGATACGCAGTATTTT.

The chain employs TRBV6-1 and TRBJ2-5; D is unclear. The germline V gene encodes CDR1 MNHNS and CDR2 SASEGT. The CDR3 loop spans 12 amino acids. V lost 3 bases and J lost 4, with 6 bases in between. CDR3 bases: TGTGCCAGCAGTGACTTCGGAGAGACCCAGTACTTC. It encodes CASSDFGETQYF.

The V and J genes are TRBV14 and TRBJ2-5; 9 bases agree with TRBD1. V shed 1 base, J shed 11 bases, and the junction held 11 bases outside the gene matches. Germline V CDR1 and CDR2: SGHDN, FVKESK. The CDR3 extends over 15 amino acids. The CDR3 loop is CASSQVGQGMQEQYF. DNA for the CDR3: TGTGCCAGCAGCCAAGTGGGACAGGGAATGCAGGAGCAGTACTTC. The full variable domain, in which reference TRBV14 and TRBJ2-5 provide the parts outside the CDR3, is EAGVTQFPSHSVIEKGQTVTLRCDPISGHDNLYWYRRVMGKEIKFLLHFVKESKQDESGMPNNRFLAERTGGTYSTLKVQPAELEDSGVYFCASSQVGQGMQEQYFGPGTRLLVL.

The V gene is TRBV11-2, the J gene TRBJ2-5; TRBD2 agrees at 9 bases. This CDR3 contains 22 residues. V lost 4 bases to trimming and J lost 5 bases; unmatched junction nucleotides: 29. Germline CDR1 and CDR2: SGHAT and FQNNGV. CDR3 in DNA: TGTGCCAGCAGCTCAACATCTGGGACTAGCTTAATTGTCAAGGGAATTGGGGAGACCCAGTACTTC. Translating gives CASSSTSGTSLIVKGIGETQYF.

This clonotype was seen a handful of times. The chain's CDR3 is CASRSLTGSDEQFF. The CDR3 coding sequence is TGTGCCAGCAGATCGTTAACAGGTAGCGATGAGCAGTTCTTC. The V gene is TRBV6-5, the J gene TRBJ2-1, with D perhaps TRBD1 or TRBD2 (5 bases each). Deletions cut 6 bases from V and 8 bases from J, with 17 bases between. This CDR3 is built from 14 residues. Germline loops: CDR1 MNHEY, CDR2 SVGAGI.

This clonotype has a handful of counts. CDR3 sequence reads: CASSYGGSGNTIYF. In DNA form, the CDR3 reads TGTGCCAGCAGTTACGGGGGGTCTGGAAACACCATATATTTT. The chain recombines TRBV6-5 with TRBJ1-3; D is possibly TRBD1 (5 bases). V was trimmed by 2 bases and J by 1 base, leaving 6 bases between them. The CDR3 loop spans 14 amino acids. CDR1 and CDR2 from the germline V gene are MNHEY and SVGAGI.

This clonotype has only one observation. The V and J genes are TRBV20-1 and TRBJ2-1; the D is unclear. Trimming cost V 1 base and J 10 bases, with 11 bases left between them. Germline V gene data show CDR1 as DFQATT and CDR2 as SNEGSKA (reference sequence). The CDR3 has 12 amino acids. CDR3: CSARGEVGEQFF. The DNA of the CDR3 is TGCAGTGCTAGAGGAGAGGTTGGGGAGCAGTTCTTC.

This clonotype was seen only a few times. This chain joins TRBV12-3 or TRBV12-4 and TRBJ1-2; TRBD1 matches 7 bases. CDR3 length: 13 amino acids. V was pared by 6 bases and J by 8 bases, with 9 bases of the junction left unmatched. The DNA of the CDR3 is TGTGCCAGCAGGGCCGGACAGGAAGGCGGCTACACCTTC. This gives the protein CASRAGQEGGYTF.

This clonotype was seen a handful of times. The genes are TRBV5-1 and TRBJ2-4, with 9 nucleotides matching TRBD1. The CDR3 is 15 amino acids. Losses at the gene ends were 2 bases for V and 8 bases for J; bases not matched to a gene: 8. The germline CDR1 and CDR2 sequences are SGHRS and YFSETQ. The CDR3 region is CASSFGDRDGHIQYF. CDR3 in DNA: TGCGCCAGCAGCTTTGGGGACAGGGACGGGCACATTCAGTACTTC.

The chain links TRBV5-5 to TRBJ2-2, with D possibly being TRBD1 (5 bases). The V end lost 5 bases, the J end lost 4 bases, and 12 bases lay between the germline ends. The germline V gene encodes CDR1 SGHKS and CDR2 YYEKEE (reference sequence). The CDR3 runs to 14 residues. CDR3 in DNA: TGTGCCAGCAGTCCAGGGATTCTCACCGGGGAGCTGTTTTTT. Translated: CASSPGILTGELFF.

The chain combines TRBV5-1 with TRBJ2-3; D is undetermined. The CDR3 has 15 residues. V lost 2 bases and J 0 bases, leaving 10 bases between the germline ends. CDR1 is SGHRS and CDR2 is YFSETQ in the germline V gene. Here the CDR3 DNA reads TGCGCCAGCAGCTTCGTAGTGGGAAGCACAGATACGCAGTATTTT. Amino acids: CASSFVVGSTDTQYF.

This clonotype has just a few counts. This chain connects TRBV20-1 to TRBJ1-2; possibly TRBD1 for D (5 bases). The V gene's germline CDR1 is DFQATT and CDR2 SNEGSKA (reference sequence). V was cut by 0 bases and J by 2 bases, with 7 bases left in between. There are 13 residues in the CDR3. CDR3 amino acids: CSAREQENYGYTF. CDR3 sequence (DNA): TGCAGTGCTAGAGAACAGGAGAACTATGGCTACACCTTC.

The chain uses TRBV7-9 and TRBJ2-7; D possibly corresponds to TRBD2 (6 bases). Germline lookup yields CDR1 SEHNR and CDR2 FQNEAQ (reference sequence). The CDR3 covers 17 residues. Trimming took off 0 bases at V and 0 bases at J, with 15 bases between the two ends. The CDR3 protein is CASSLAGGRFPSYEQYF. Written as DNA, the CDR3 is TGTGCCAGCAGCTTAGCGGGAGGCAGGTTCCCCTCCTACGAGCAGTACTTC.

The chain recombines TRBV7-2 with TRBJ2-7; possible D gene TRBD2, 6 bases. The J call may be incorrect, as the DNA end agrees better with TRBJ2-5. This CDR3 is built from 15 residues. The V gene's germline CDR1 is SGHTA and CDR2 FQGNSA. CDR3 bases: TGTGCCAGCAGCTTTATGGGTAGCGGTAAAGAGACCCAGTACTTC. Protein sequence: CASSFMGSGKETQYF.

The chain employs TRBV4-1 and TRBJ2-1; 8 nucleotides agree with TRBD2. The CDR3 is 16 residues long. The germline V gene has CDR1 MGHRA and CDR2 YSYEKL. V lost 1 base and J lost 4; bases outside the gene matches: 6. CDR3 loop: CASSQAGGARYNEQFF. CDR3 bases: TGCGCCAGCAGCCAAGCGGGGGGGGCCCGGTACAATGAGCAGTTCTTC.

The chain recombines TRBV12-3 or TRBV12-4 with TRBJ2-1; D not certain. V lost 3 bases and J lost 6, with 9 bases in between. The CDR3 contains 13 residues. The CDR3 nucleotides read TGTGCCAGCAGTTTTTCCGATTCCAATGAGCAGTTCTTC. Amino acids: CASSFSDSNEQFF.

The chain has TRBV20-1 and TRBJ2-1; D is perhaps TRBD2 (7 bases). The CDR3 is 14 amino acids. CDR1 and CDR2 (germline): DFQATT, SNEGSKA (reference sequence). Trimming removed 3 bases at V and 0 bases at J, with 9 bases between. This CDR3 reads CSASGGLSYNEQFF. CDR3 in DNA: TGCAGTGCTAGCGGGGGGCTCTCCTACAATGAGCAGTTCTTC.

This chain links TRBV5-1 with TRBJ2-5; D is possibly TRBD2 (5 bases). The CDR3 sequence is 13 residues long. V gave up 4 bases and J gave up 5 bases, with 12 bases separating them. The germline V gene has CDR1 SGHRS and CDR2 YFSETQ. The CDR3, as DNA: TGCGCCAGCAGCCCAGAGGGTGTGGAGACCCAGTACTTC. This sequence encodes CASSPEGVETQYF.

CDR3 amino acids: CSATSGGIGIETQYF. CDR3 DNA sequence: TGCAGTGCTACTAGCGGGGGGATCGGCATAGAGACCCAGTACTTC. J is TRBJ2-5 and V is TRBV20-1; 11 positions agree with TRBD2. The CDR3 has 15 residues. Germline lookup yields CDR1 DFQATT and CDR2 SNEGSKA (reference sequence). The V segment lost 4 bases and the J segment 4 bases; nucleotides outside the gene matches: 8.